These 7 T cell receptor beta chains were all obtained from the same sample, sequenced in a study of vaccination and CD4 T cells after COVID-19. Sample treatment: roughly 10-day PBMC culture with coronavirus spike peptide pools or control peptides (ViraFEST assay). No antigen has been identified for these receptors. The Oncomine TCR Beta short-read assay sequenced DNA from cultured CD4+ T cells. MiXCR, applied by TCRdb to the PCR reads, yields one record per CDR3 protein. The sample shows some 15,000 distinct CDR3 sequences, 53% of them seen only once. The sequenced sample was CD4+ T cells from blood, cultured in vitro. The receptors derive from a human donor who had recovered from COVID-19.

The rearrangement joins TRBV6-5 to TRBJ2-4; D gene uncertain. CDR1 and CDR2 (germline): MNHEY, SVGAGI. Trimming took off 4 bases at V and 1 base at J, with 8 bases between the two ends. CDR3 length: 14 amino acids. The chain's CDR3 is CASSLGPAKNIQYF. The CDR3 DNA sequence: TGTGCCAGCAGTTTAGGGCCGGCCAAAAACATTCAGTACTTC.

The chain carries TRBV6-2 or TRBV6-3 and TRBJ2-1, with 8 bases identical to TRBD2. Per germline, CDR1 MNHEY and CDR2 SVGEGT. The CDR3 has 15 amino acids. The trim removed 3 bases at V and 3 bases at J, leaving 4 bases unmatched. The CDR3 DNA reads as TGTGCCAGCAGTTATCTAGCGGGCCTCTACAATGAGCAGTTCTTC. Translated: CASSYLAGLYNEQFF.

This clonotype came up once. The chain couples TRBV6-1 to TRBJ2-1; 10 bases match TRBD2. V trimming: 1 base; J trimming: 3 bases; junction bases outside the gene matches: 12. Germline CDR1 and CDR2: MNHNS and SASEGT. The CDR3 is 19 residues long. Here the CDR3 DNA reads TGTGCCAGCAGTGAAGAGGCTAGCGGGAGATTCACCCTCTACAATGAGCAGTTCTTC. This encodes CASSEEASGRFTLYNEQFF.

J is TRBJ2-7 and V is TRBV2; D is ambiguous. V was shortened by 4 bases and J by 1 base, with 5 bases between the two germline ends. This CDR3 is 12 amino acids long. Germline V gives CDR1 SNHLY, CDR2 FYNNEI. The DNA of the CDR3 is TGTGCCAGCAGTGCCTTGTCCTACGAGCAGTACTTC. Translated: CASSALSYEQYF.

This clonotype appeared a single time. The chain recombines TRBV27 with TRBJ2-5, with 9 bases identical to TRBD1. J was trimmed by 1 base and V by 3 bases; bases with no gene match: 3. Germline CDR1 is MNHEY and CDR2 is SMNVEV (reference sequence). This CDR3 comprises 15 residues. The chain's CDR3 is CASSLGQGPQETQYF. DNA for the CDR3: TGTGCCAGCAGTTTGGGACAGGGCCCCCAAGAGACCCAGTACTTC.

The chain couples TRBV6-5 to TRBJ1-6; unclear D gene. The CDR3 is made up of 15 amino acids. Germline V CDR1 and CDR2: MNHEY, SVGAGI. Trimming took 0 bases from V and 4 from J, leaving 7 bases between them. The CDR3 region has the DNA TGTGCCAGCAGTTACTCTGGTCGTTATAATTCACCCCTCCACTTT. It encodes CASSYSGRYNSPLHF.

This clonotype was counted between two and nine times. The chain joins TRBV10-1 to TRBJ2-5, with TRBD1 matching over 7 bases. CDR1 is WNHNN, CDR2 SYGVQD, per germline (reference sequence). V lost 8 bases to trimming and J lost 4 bases; unmatched junction nucleotides: 13. The CDR3 length is 15 residues. The CDR3 reads CASQLSVRGRETQYF. As DNA, the CDR3 is TGCGCCAGCCAACTAAGTGTTAGGGGGCGAGAGACCCAGTACTTC.